The present T cell receptor beta chain was sequenced within a study of a mutant IDH1 vaccine in newly diagnosed glioma. The time point denotes: baseline, week 1 (first vaccination visit). Specified treatment: pre-vaccination baseline after standard-of-care therapy. Sequencing was performed with immunoSEQ multiplex PCR; in TCRdb, only in-frame clones are kept and a portion is missing. The sample has approximately 100,000 clones; around 90% are singletons. The TCR comes from a woman between 50 and 59 years old with glioma. The sample here was PBMCs, taken from a glioma patient treated with radiotherapy, temozolomide or both.

The CDR3 sequence: CASSSREILAKNIQYF. The CDR3 nucleotides read TGTGCCAGCAGCTCCAGGGAGATTCTAGCCAAAAACATTCAGTACTTC. V and J are TRBV5-5 and TRBJ2-4; D possibly matches TRBD1 or TRBD2 (5 bases each). CDR3 length equals 16 residues. Germline V gene lookup returns CDR1 SGHKS and CDR2 YYEKEE (reference sequence). The V and J ends lost 3 bases and 0 bases respectively, with 13 bases between them.